This is a list of T cell receptor beta chains from one sample in a study of vaccination and CD4 T cells after COVID-19. One entry per CDR3 protein, called by TCRdb with MiXCR from the PCR reads. The sample lists over 6,500 distinct CDR3 sequences; more than 45% were seen once. Their cognate antigens are unknown. Sequenced material: CD4+ T cells from blood, cultured in vitro. The receptors originated from a human donor in good health. Each CDR3 is given with its conserved first and last residue. Fields, in order: CDR3 DNA, CDR3 protein, J gene, D gene, clone size, V gene. The D gene is left open where the match is weak. Rows may omit the clone size; those that give it use once, few, many or a size class.

cdr3_nt: TGTGCCAGCAGCCACCGGGGAATGAACACTGAAGCTTTCTTT
cdr3_aa: CASSHRGMNTEAFF
j_call: TRBJ1-1
d_call: NA
clone_size: NA
v_call: TRBV14

cdr3_nt: TGTGCCAGCAGTTACTCGTACGGAAGGAGGGGGGGGCAAGATACGCAGTATTTT
cdr3_aa: CASSYSYGRRGGQDTQYF
j_call: TRBJ2-3
d_call: NA
clone_size: few
v_call: TRBV6-5

cdr3_nt: TGTGCCAGCAGCCCCGTATCGGATCAGCCCCAGCATTTT
cdr3_aa: CASSPVSDQPQHF
j_call: TRBJ1-5
d_call: NA
clone_size: NA
v_call: TRBV7-2

cdr3_nt: TGTGCCAGCAGTGTGTCGGACAGAACTAATGAAAAACTGTTTTTT
cdr3_aa: CASSVSDRTNEKLFF
j_call: TRBJ1-4
d_call: NA
clone_size: NA
v_call: TRBV2

cdr3_nt: TGTGCCAGCAGCCCCACATGGAACACTGAAGCTTTCTTT
cdr3_aa: CASSPTWNTEAFF
j_call: TRBJ1-1
d_call: NA
clone_size: NA
v_call: TRBV28

cdr3_nt: TGTGCCAGCAGCTTAGATTTGGAGGGGACCCTCCACTTT
cdr3_aa: CASSLDLEGTLHF
j_call: TRBJ1-6
d_call: NA
clone_size: few
v_call: TRBV7-9

cdr3_nt: TGTGCCAGCAGCCCCTCATTCACCAGGGGGTATGGCTACACCTTC
cdr3_aa: CASSPSFTRGYGYTF
j_call: TRBJ1-2
d_call: TRBD1
clone_size: NA
v_call: TRBV7-9

cdr3_nt: TGTGCCAGCAGCTTCGGCGGGACAGGGGGAGAGACCCAGTACTTC
cdr3_aa: CASSFGGTGGETQYF
j_call: TRBJ2-5
d_call: TRBD1
clone_size: NA
v_call: TRBV12-3/TRBV12-4

cdr3_nt: TGCAGTGCGGTCGCAGGTATGGCTGAGCAGTTCTTC
cdr3_aa: CSAVAGMAEQFF
j_call: TRBJ2-1
d_call: NA
clone_size: NA
v_call: TRBV20-1

cdr3_nt: TGTGCCTGGAGTGGTGGGTTATACGATGGCTACACCTTC
cdr3_aa: CAWSGGLYDGYTF
j_call: TRBJ1-2
d_call: NA
clone_size: NA
v_call: TRBV30

cdr3_nt: TGCAGTGCTAGGACCGGGACAGGGATTTACGAGCAGTACTTC
cdr3_aa: CSARTGTGIYEQYF
j_call: TRBJ2-7
d_call: TRBD1
clone_size: few
v_call: TRBV20-1

cdr3_nt: TGTGCCAGCAGTGAAGAACCAGGTTTCCATGGCTACACCTTC
cdr3_aa: CASSEEPGFHGYTF
j_call: TRBJ1-2
d_call: NA
clone_size: NA
v_call: TRBV25-1

cdr3_nt: TGTGCCAGCAAATCCGGCAATCAGCCCCAGCATTTT
cdr3_aa: CASKSGNQPQHF
j_call: TRBJ1-5
d_call: NA
clone_size: NA
v_call: TRBV12-3/TRBV12-4

cdr3_nt: TGTGCCAGCAGCTCCCCCCCGGGACACCAACCAAACACCGGGGAGCTGTTTTTT
cdr3_aa: CASSSPPGHQPNTGELFF
j_call: TRBJ2-2
d_call: NA
clone_size: NA
v_call: TRBV11-3

cdr3_nt: TGCAGTGCTAAGGTGAGGGAGGGGGACACTGAAGCTTTCTTT
cdr3_aa: CSAKVREGDTEAFF
j_call: TRBJ1-1
d_call: NA
clone_size: NA
v_call: TRBV20-1

cdr3_nt: TGCAGTGCCCGACAGGGGGCTGGACGAGAGACCCAGTACTTC
cdr3_aa: CSARQGAGRETQYF
j_call: TRBJ2-5
d_call: TRBD1
clone_size: NA
v_call: TRBV20-1

cdr3_nt: TGTGCCAGTAGTATAGAGGGGACAGGGTGGTATAGCAATCAGCCCCAGCATTTT
cdr3_aa: CASSIEGTGWYSNQPQHF
j_call: TRBJ1-5
d_call: TRBD1
clone_size: few
v_call: TRBV19